The present T cell receptor beta chain was sequenced within a study of shared clonotypes between healthy human individuals. Whole-study context: Contributing individuals were a couple of females and a few males aged 18 to 49.

The CDR3 runs 15 residues. Trimming removed 5 bases from V and 5 bases from J, with 15 bases in between. Germline-derived CDR1 and CDR2 are MDHEN and SYDVKM. Libraries were prepared by immunoSEQ multiplex PCR; TCRdb keeps only in-frame clonotypes and omits some of them. The profile shows 2 million to 2.5 million clones, about 92% of them singletons. Notes on this clone: Its antigen is as yet unknown.

General study findings and limits: Sharing across four donors was highest in naive CD4 (around 5%) and lowest in memory CD8 (roughly 0.4%). Represented diversity (both genetic and exposure-history) was limited by the small number of donors.

This TCR was sampled from a young man in good health. Some clones in this sample may be carry-over from other donors' samples. V gene TRBV28 combines with J gene TRBJ1-4; D not resolved. Sample: naive CD4+ T cells from PBMCs. Sample subset: CD45RA+ positively selected. The CDR3 protein is CASSPWTRRNEKLFF. The CDR3 DNA sequence: TGTGCCAGCAGTCCGTGGACCCGGCGGAATGAAAAACTGTTTTTT.